The present T cell receptor (beta chain) was sequenced within a study of blood T cell repertoires in COVID-19. The CDR3 runs 13 residues. V was clipped by 1 base and J by 6 bases; unmatched bases: 3. Generated by immunoSEQ multiplex PCR, the TCRdb table keeps only in-frame clones and is missing some. In the table there are some 270,000 clones, around 91% of which are singletons. This TCR derives from a woman aged 55 to 70 with COVID-19, enrolled during active disease. The sample comprised peripheral blood. The chain has TRBV5-3 and TRBJ1-2; 7 bases are a match to TRBD1. TRBV5-3 is an ORF, and what it does is uncertain. Here the CDR3 reads CARSLLTGNGYTF. CDR3 DNA: TGTGCCAGAAGCTTGTTGACAGGGAATGGCTACACCTTC.